This TCR beta chain derives from a study of T-cell reconstitution after alpha-beta-depleted transplantation in children. V shed 4 bases and J shed 6 bases, with 9 bases lying between them. Germline V lookup: CDR1 SGHTA, CDR2 FQGNSA. The CDR3 length is 13 residues. Construction of the TCRbeta library involved unique molecular identifiers. TCRdb analysed the PCR reads with MiXCR anew, one entry per CDR3 protein. The table includes a few hundred thousand distinct CDR3 sequences, 15% to 20% detected once. This clonotype was detected only a few times. What it binds is unknown. Overall study results and limits: Where alpha-beta T cells came from about two months after transplant was reportedly several hundred expanded graft clones.

The rearrangement links TRBV7-2 to TRBJ2-2; a weak D match, TRBD2 (6 bases). The clonotype was recovered from a boy less than two years old who had a stem cell transplant for Wiskott-Aldrich syndrome, so the T cells may come from the graft donor. The input for sequencing was PBMCs, mostly from graft donor cells, taken 360 days after TCRalphabeta/CD19-depleted stem cell transplant. The CDR3 DNA reads as TGTGCCAGCAGCTCGAGACTAGCCGGGGAGCTGTTTTTT. It codes for CASSSRLAGELFF. The full variable domain, in which reference TRBV7-2 and TRBJ2-2 provide the parts outside the CDR3, is GAGVSQSPSNKVTEKGKDVELRCDPISGHTALYWYRQSLGQGLEFLIYFQGNSAPDKSGLPSDRFSAERTGGSVSTLTIQRTQQEDSAVYLCASSSRLAGELFFGEGSRLTVL.